The clone carrying this T cell receptor (beta chain) was observed a few times. The antigen is undetermined. Germline CDR1 SGHVS, CDR2 FQNEAQ. CDR3 length: 14 residues. V was clipped by 5 bases and J by 0 bases, with 10 bases between them. A 5'RACE template-switching step, the method used to make TCR cDNA, added a universal primer site and UMIs. TCRdb independently ran MiXCR on the 5' RACE reads; one entry per CDR3 protein. The sample shows under 600,000 distinct CDR3 sequences, roughly 14% of them seen only once. The sample originates from a study of T cells after yellow fever vaccination. Study-level results: CD4 and CD8 compartments shared a small share of clonotypes. Contaminants from the bulk population, in the form of abundant clonotypes, could be found in FACS-sorted repertoires.

This sequence was found in a man younger than 45 who received the YFV17D yellow fever vaccine. The gene calls are TRBV7-8 and TRBJ2-5; a weak D match, TRBD2 (6 bases). The sequencing used PBMCs, collected on the day of the yellow fever booster vaccination. The CDR3 spells CASSLTRYQETQYF. In nucleotides, the CDR3 is TGTGCCAGCAGCCTGACTAGATACCAAGAGACCCAGTACTTC.